The rows below give T cell receptor beta chains drawn from one sample of a study of blood T cell repertoires in COVID-19. Measured with immunoSEQ multiplex PCR; TCRdb has only the in-frame clones, and not every one. Among around 350,000 clones listed, around 84% were seen once. Sequenced material: peripheral blood. These receptors were taken from a human donor in a cohort sampled during active COVID-19. Each CDR3 is given with its conserved first and last residue. The order of the fields is clone size, V gene, D gene, J gene, CDR3 length, CDR3 DNA, CDR3 protein. D genes are given only for firm matches. Only part of the rows carry a size: once, few, many, or a class if the clone is expanded.

abundance: NA
v_gene: TRBV10-3
d_gene: NA
j_gene: TRBJ1-2
len: 15
CDR3nt: TGTGCCATCAGCCCGGGGGAGGGGGTAGGCTATGGCTACACCTTC
CDR3aa: CAISPGEGVGYGYTF

abundance: once
v_gene: TRBV21-1
d_gene: NA
j_gene: TRBJ1-5
len: 16
CDR3nt: TGTGCCAGCAGCAAAAGTGAGAGATATAGCAATCAGCCCCAGCATTTT
CDR3aa: CASSKSERYSNQPQHF

abundance: NA
v_gene: TRBV3-1/TRBV3-2
d_gene: TRBD2
j_gene: TRBJ2-3
len: 16
CDR3nt: TGTGCCAGCAGCCAGGGGACTAGCGGTGCGGGGGATACGCAGTATTTT
CDR3aa: CASSQGTSGAGDTQYF

abundance: NA
v_gene: TRBV15
d_gene: NA
j_gene: TRBJ1-2
len: 14
CDR3nt: TGTGCCACCAGCAGAGACAGGGGAACCGATGGCTACACCTTC
CDR3aa: CATSRDRGTDGYTF

abundance: NA
v_gene: TRBV6-5
d_gene: NA
j_gene: TRBJ2-1
len: 15
CDR3nt: TGTGCCAGCAGGACAATAGGGGTTTCCTACAATGAGCAGTTCTTC
CDR3aa: CASRTIGVSYNEQFF

abundance: NA
v_gene: TRBV7-9
d_gene: TRBD1
j_gene: TRBJ2-7
len: 16
CDR3nt: TGTGCCAGCAGCCCGTTGTATGACAGGGGGGTCTACGAGCAGTACTTC
CDR3aa: CASSPLYDRGVYEQYF

abundance: NA
v_gene: TRBV1
d_gene: NA
j_gene: TRBJ2-7
len: 18
CDR3nt: TGCACCAGCAGCCAGGGCAGACTAGCGGGAGTGTTCTACTACGAGCAGTACTTC
CDR3aa: CTSSQGRLAGVFYYEQYF

abundance: NA
v_gene: TRBV6-5
d_gene: NA
j_gene: TRBJ1-1
len: 12
CDR3nt: TGTGCAATACGGGGGTCTTCCCTTGAAGCTTTCTTT
CDR3aa: CAIRGSSLEAFF

abundance: NA
v_gene: TRBV10-1
d_gene: NA
j_gene: TRBJ2-1
len: 16
CDR3nt: TGCGCCAGCAGTGAGTCTGGAGAAAAGGGGTTCGGTGAGCAGTTCTTC
CDR3aa: CASSESGEKGFGEQFF

abundance: NA
v_gene: TRBV15
d_gene: NA
j_gene: TRBJ2-6
len: 15
CDR3nt: TGTGCCACCAGCAGAGATCGCTCTGGGGCCAACGTCCTGACTTTC
CDR3aa: CATSRDRSGANVLTF

abundance: NA
v_gene: TRBV5-1
d_gene: TRBD1
j_gene: TRBJ1-1
len: 18
CDR3nt: TGCGCCAGCAGCTTGCAGGGATCGACGGGAACAGGGGGATTGGAAGCTTTCTTT
CDR3aa: CASSLQGSTGTGGLEAFF

abundance: NA
v_gene: TRBV7-3
d_gene: NA
j_gene: TRBJ2-3
len: 18
CDR3nt: TGTGCCAGCAGCTTAAACGTCATCCACGGGGGGCCCGGGGGGACGCAGTATTTT
CDR3aa: CASSLNVIHGGPGGTQYF

abundance: NA
v_gene: TRBV10-3
d_gene: NA
j_gene: TRBJ1-4
len: 13
CDR3nt: TGTGCCACCACAGCCGCAACTAATGAAAAACTGTTTTTT
CDR3aa: CATTAATNEKLFF

abundance: NA
v_gene: TRBV27
d_gene: NA
j_gene: TRBJ2-3
len: 14
CDR3nt: TGTGCCAGCAGTACCCATGGCCGGGCAGATACGCAGTATTTT
CDR3aa: CASSTHGRADTQYF

abundance: NA
v_gene: TRBV25-1
d_gene: NA
j_gene: TRBJ1-2
len: 13
CDR3nt: TGTGCCAGCAGTGAAGAGAACAGGGAAGGCTACACCTTC
CDR3aa: CASSEENREGYTF

abundance: NA
v_gene: TRBV5-1
d_gene: TRBD1
j_gene: TRBJ1-1
len: 14
CDR3nt: TGCGCCAGCAGCCCGCTCACAGGGGTCGCTGAAGCTTTCTTT
CDR3aa: CASSPLTGVAEAFF

abundance: once
v_gene: TRBV11-2
d_gene: NA
j_gene: TRBJ2-3
len: 16
CDR3nt: TGTGCCAGCAGCTTAGAAGGTAGCGATCGCACAGATACGCAGTATTTT
CDR3aa: CASSLEGSDRTDTQYF

abundance: NA
v_gene: TRBV3-1/TRBV3-2
d_gene: TRBD2
j_gene: TRBJ2-7
len: 14
CDR3nt: TGTGCCAGCAGCCGACTAGCGGGAGTCTACGAGCAGTACTTC
CDR3aa: CASSRLAGVYEQYF

abundance: NA
v_gene: TRBV29-1
d_gene: TRBD2
j_gene: TRBJ2-7
len: 14
CDR3nt: TGCAGCGTGCAAAAACGGGACTACCTCTACGAGCAGTACTTC
CDR3aa: CSVQKRDYLYEQYF

abundance: NA
v_gene: TRBV9
d_gene: TRBD2
j_gene: TRBJ2-7
len: 15
CDR3nt: TGTGCCAGCAGCCCCCGACTAGCGGGAGGGCTCGAGCAGTACTTC
CDR3aa: CASSPRLAGGLEQYF

abundance: NA
v_gene: TRBV29-1
d_gene: NA
j_gene: TRBJ1-2
len: 13
CDR3nt: TGCAGCGTTGGAGCCGGGGATAACTATGGCTACACCTTC
CDR3aa: CSVGAGDNYGYTF

abundance: NA
v_gene: TRBV4-2
d_gene: NA
j_gene: TRBJ2-2
len: 18
CDR3nt: TGTGCCAGCAGCCGGATTGGGAGTGGCGAAGCGAACACCGGGGAGCTGTTTTTT
CDR3aa: CASSRIGSGEANTGELFF

abundance: once
v_gene: TRBV4-1
d_gene: NA
j_gene: TRBJ1-2
len: 14
CDR3nt: TGCGCCAGCAGCCAGATTGGAGACAGCTATGGCTACACCTTC
CDR3aa: CASSQIGDSYGYTF

abundance: NA
v_gene: TRBV2
d_gene: NA
j_gene: TRBJ2-7
len: 16
CDR3nt: TGTGCCAGCAGTCCCCTAACCTGGTCGTTCACCTACGAGCAGTACTTC
CDR3aa: CASSPLTWSFTYEQYF

abundance: NA
v_gene: TRBV6-1
d_gene: TRBD1
j_gene: TRBJ2-1
len: 15
CDR3nt: TGTGCCAGCAGTGAAACGGGACAGAGGTACAATGAGCAGTTCTTC
CDR3aa: CASSETGQRYNEQFF

abundance: once
v_gene: TRBV9
d_gene: TRBD2
j_gene: TRBJ2-7
len: 12
CDR3nt: TGTGCCAATCTGGCGGGGGACTACGAGCAGTACTTC
CDR3aa: CANLAGDYEQYF

abundance: once
v_gene: TRBV10-3
d_gene: TRBD1
j_gene: TRBJ1-4
len: 20
CDR3nt: TGTGCCATCAGTGAGCACCGGGGACAGGGGACTGACACAACTAATGAAAAACTGTTTTTT
CDR3aa: CAISEHRGQGTDTTNEKLFF

abundance: NA
v_gene: TRBV9
d_gene: TRBD1
j_gene: TRBJ2-7
len: 16
CDR3nt: TGTGCCAGCAGCGTAAGGTCGGGACAGGGAGTTGGCGAGCAGTACTTC
CDR3aa: CASSVRSGQGVGEQYF

abundance: NA
v_gene: TRBV7-9
d_gene: NA
j_gene: TRBJ2-5
len: 16
CDR3nt: TGTGCCAGCAGCTTAGAGCGGACTCCGAACCAAGAGACCCAGTACTTC
CDR3aa: CASSLERTPNQETQYF

abundance: NA
v_gene: TRBV5-1
d_gene: NA
j_gene: TRBJ2-7
len: 14
CDR3nt: TGCGCCAGCAGCTTGTCGCCAGTTACCTACGAGCAGTACTTC
CDR3aa: CASSLSPVTYEQYF

abundance: once
v_gene: TRBV12-3/TRBV12-4
d_gene: NA
j_gene: TRBJ2-7
len: 13
CDR3nt: TGTGCCAGCAGTTCGACAGGTTCCTACGAGCAGTACTTC
CDR3aa: CASSSTGSYEQYF

abundance: NA
v_gene: TRBV19
d_gene: TRBD2
j_gene: TRBJ2-5
len: 16
CDR3nt: TGTGCCAGTAGTGAAACTAGCGGGGGGGCCGTAGAGACCCAGTACTTC
CDR3aa: CASSETSGGAVETQYF

abundance: NA
v_gene: TRBV27
d_gene: NA
j_gene: TRBJ2-5
len: 15
CDR3nt: TGTGCCAGCAGTTTATATCCTAGTCGCCAAGAGACCCAGTACTTC
CDR3aa: CASSLYPSRQETQYF

abundance: NA
v_gene: TRBV20-1
d_gene: NA
j_gene: TRBJ1-2
len: 11
CDR3nt: TGCAGTGCGGCTCAGGGCCTTAGCTACACCTTC
CDR3aa: CSAAQGLSYTF

abundance: NA
v_gene: TRBV7-6
d_gene: TRBD2
j_gene: TRBJ2-2
len: 15
CDR3nt: TGTGCCAGCTGGGGGGGGGTCCCAAACACCGGGGAGCTGTTTTTT
CDR3aa: CASWGGVPNTGELFF

abundance: NA
v_gene: TRBV4-1
d_gene: NA
j_gene: TRBJ2-7
len: 17
CDR3nt: TGCGCCAGCAGCCAGTCCCCGGGGTCAGCGGAGCACTACGAGCAGTACTTC
CDR3aa: CASSQSPGSAEHYEQYF

abundance: NA
v_gene: TRBV5-6
d_gene: NA
j_gene: TRBJ1-1
len: 14
CDR3nt: TGTGCCAGCAGCTTGCCGATTCTACGTACTGAAGCTTTCTTT
CDR3aa: CASSLPILRTEAFF

abundance: NA
v_gene: TRBV6-5
d_gene: NA
j_gene: TRBJ1-1
len: 10
CDR3nt: TGTGCCAGCAGGCGGGCGAGAGCTTTCTTT
CDR3aa: CASRRARAFF

abundance: NA
v_gene: TRBV5-1
d_gene: NA
j_gene: TRBJ1-6
len: 15
CDR3nt: TGCGCCAGCAGCTCGTGGGCGGGGGGCGATTCACCCCTCCACTTT
CDR3aa: CASSSWAGGDSPLHF

abundance: few
v_gene: TRBV7-2
d_gene: NA
j_gene: TRBJ1-5
len: 15
CDR3nt: TGTGCCAGCAGCCGTACGGACAGTGGGGTTCAGCCCCAGCATTTT
CDR3aa: CASSRTDSGVQPQHF

abundance: NA
v_gene: TRBV2
d_gene: TRBD2
j_gene: TRBJ2-7
len: 15
CDR3nt: TGTGCCAGCAGTGACCTAGCGGGCCTCTCCTACGAGCAGTACTTC
CDR3aa: CASSDLAGLSYEQYF

abundance: NA
v_gene: TRBV19
d_gene: TRBD1
j_gene: TRBJ1-2
len: 15
CDR3nt: TGTGCCAGTAAAGGAGGACAGGGAACGGGAGGAGGCTACACCTTC
CDR3aa: CASKGGQGTGGGYTF

abundance: NA
v_gene: TRBV19
d_gene: NA
j_gene: TRBJ2-1
len: 12
CDR3nt: TGTGCCAGTAGTACCAGGGTAGATGAGCAGTTCTTC
CDR3aa: CASSTRVDEQFF

abundance: NA
v_gene: TRBV4-2
d_gene: NA
j_gene: TRBJ1-2
len: 18
CDR3nt: TGTGCCAGCAGCCAAGATGCAGGGTTGGGACTTGGGACCTATGGCTACACCTTC
CDR3aa: CASSQDAGLGLGTYGYTF

abundance: NA
v_gene: TRBV28
d_gene: TRBD2
j_gene: TRBJ2-3
len: 17
CDR3nt: TGTGCCAGCAGTCCCCATCGCTTGTTAGCGGGAGCAGATACGCAGTATTTT
CDR3aa: CASSPHRLLAGADTQYF

abundance: NA
v_gene: TRBV5-1
d_gene: NA
j_gene: TRBJ2-6
len: 16
CDR3nt: TGCGCCAGCAGCCAGATTCCAGGGGCTGGGGCCAACGTCCTGACTTTC
CDR3aa: CASSQIPGAGANVLTF

abundance: NA
v_gene: TRBV9
d_gene: NA
j_gene: TRBJ2-6
len: 19
CDR3nt: TGTGCCAGCAGCGTAGGACTTCCGGGGGAGCAATTTGGGGCCAACGTCCTGACTTTC
CDR3aa: CASSVGLPGEQFGANVLTF

abundance: NA
v_gene: TRBV19
d_gene: NA
j_gene: TRBJ2-3
len: 17
CDR3nt: TGTGCCAGCCTCCCGGTGGGGGGGCGGTTTAGCACAGATACGCAGTATTTT
CDR3aa: CASLPVGGRFSTDTQYF

abundance: NA
v_gene: TRBV28
d_gene: TRBD1
j_gene: TRBJ2-7
len: 14
CDR3nt: TGTGCCAGCATGCCCGGGACAGAGCCCTACGAGCAGTACTTC
CDR3aa: CASMPGTEPYEQYF

abundance: many
v_gene: TRBV4-2
d_gene: TRBD1
j_gene: TRBJ1-4
len: 16
CDR3nt: TGTGCCAGCAGCCAAGGACAGGGGGACAAGAATGAAAAACTGTTTTTT
CDR3aa: CASSQGQGDKNEKLFF

abundance: NA
v_gene: TRBV5-6
d_gene: TRBD1
j_gene: TRBJ2-5
len: 13
CDR3nt: TGTGCCAGCAGCTCAGGGGGCCAAGAGACCCAGTACTTC
CDR3aa: CASSSGGQETQYF